This T cell receptor beta chain emerged from a study of CD8 T cells in ankylosing spondylitis (dated by TCRdb to the late 2010s). Regarding the research as a whole: To find TCR variants linked to disease, the study profiled T cell receptor beta repertoires in ankylosing spondylitis patients and healthy donors. Samples of peripheral blood were taken, and for ankylosing spondylitis patients, synovial fluid was collected as well. The whole study cohort included 108 healthy donors and over 20 ankylosing spondylitis patients. The research as a whole found: A TCR beta motif made up of fewer than 10 highly homologous amino acid variants appeared to be characteristic of blood from ankylosing spondylitis patients. Significant enrichment of the disease-linked clones was reported in matched synovial fluid samples from ankylosing spondylitis patients. In peripheral blood, the disease-linked clones were found at relatively low frequencies and had a CD8+ phenotype. Some motif variants were previously reported in synovial fluid and blood of reactive arthritis patients, suggesting common disease-initiation mechanisms.

The run used an Illumina HiSeq 2500. Quantitative 5'-RACE with molecular barcodes was used to prepare TCR beta libraries. Per the authors' processing: To identify disease-linked TCR variants, a new computational method was used, one built on a probabilistic model of VDJ rearrangement. TCRdb reprocessed the public reads (quality trimming at Q25 with fastp, clone calling with MiXCR) and kept in-frame beta chains. All rows with the same CDR3 protein become a single entry with the most common DNA and genes. None of the V and J calls come from the authors' own analysis; TCRdb made them. This sample is represented by hundreds of thousands of distinct CDR3 sequences; more than 25% of them were singletons. About 0.89% of the sample rests with the top ten. Deletion took 6 bases off V and 4 bases off J, with a span of 15 bases between the germline ends. From the cysteine through the phenylalanine, the CDR3 covers 15 amino acids. Kept here is only the CDR3 DNA, which spans 45 bases and is read in frame from base 1. CDR1 and CDR2 (SGHTA, FQGNSA) derive from the germline V gene.

This clonotype was picked up many times. The antigen it recognizes is unknown. Qualities for individual bases were not recorded, and no much larger clone is one base off. Sequences were obtained from blood, either unsorted or a sorted T cell fraction (not recorded which). The clonotype comes from a male donor with ankylosing spondylitis. Here the chain combines TRBV7-2 and TRBJ2-2, with TRBD2 as a weak D call on 6 bases. The CDR3 amino acid sequence is: CASRLALSITGELFF. The nucleotides read TGTGCCAGCAGACTAGCCCTATCCATCACCGGGGAGCTGTTTTTT.